The clone carrying this T cell receptor beta chain has just one count. Its target is unknown. The PCR employed 60 Vbeta primers together with 13 Jbeta primers. The method was immunoSEQ multiplex PCR; TCRdb's version includes in-frame clones alone and lacks a portion of them. The sample yields around 100,000 clones, under 85% seen once. Germline-derived CDR1 and CDR2 are SGHDT and YYEEEE. The length of the CDR3 is 13 residues. This sample is part of a study of cytomegalovirus exposure and HLA in healthy donors. The overall study: Ancestry clustering placed around four fifths of around 400 genotyped donors in the Caucasian-associated cluster.

Study-wide results and limits: Some V segments, including TRBV6-2 and TRBV6-3, were excluded as indistinguishable. The classifier was said to identify cytomegalovirus status with high specificity and sensitivity.

The sample consisted of PBMCs. The rearrangement links TRBV5-6 to TRBJ2-5, with a possible D match to TRBD2 (5 bases). This TCR came from a man aged 25-45 years in good health and CMV-seropositive. CDR3 in amino acids: CAMRPGIQETQYF. The CDR3 nucleotides read TGTGCAATGAGGCCGGGGATTCAAGAGACCCAGTACTTC.